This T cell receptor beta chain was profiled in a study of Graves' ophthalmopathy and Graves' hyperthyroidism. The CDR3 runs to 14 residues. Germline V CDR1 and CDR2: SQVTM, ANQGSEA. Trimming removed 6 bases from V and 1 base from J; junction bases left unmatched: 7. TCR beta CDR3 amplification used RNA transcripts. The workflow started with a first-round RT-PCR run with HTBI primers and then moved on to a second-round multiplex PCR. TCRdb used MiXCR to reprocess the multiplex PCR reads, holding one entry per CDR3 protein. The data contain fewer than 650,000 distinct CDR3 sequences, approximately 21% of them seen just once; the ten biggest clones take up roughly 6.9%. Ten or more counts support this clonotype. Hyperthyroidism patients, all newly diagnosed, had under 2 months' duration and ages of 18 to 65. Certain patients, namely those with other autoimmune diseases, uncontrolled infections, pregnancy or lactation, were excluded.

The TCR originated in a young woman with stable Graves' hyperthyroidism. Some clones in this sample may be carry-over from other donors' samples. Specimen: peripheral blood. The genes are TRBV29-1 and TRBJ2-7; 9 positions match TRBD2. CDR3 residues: CSVRLAVLSYEQYF. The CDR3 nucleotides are TGCAGCGTCCGACTAGCGGTCTTGTCCTACGAGCAGTACTTC.